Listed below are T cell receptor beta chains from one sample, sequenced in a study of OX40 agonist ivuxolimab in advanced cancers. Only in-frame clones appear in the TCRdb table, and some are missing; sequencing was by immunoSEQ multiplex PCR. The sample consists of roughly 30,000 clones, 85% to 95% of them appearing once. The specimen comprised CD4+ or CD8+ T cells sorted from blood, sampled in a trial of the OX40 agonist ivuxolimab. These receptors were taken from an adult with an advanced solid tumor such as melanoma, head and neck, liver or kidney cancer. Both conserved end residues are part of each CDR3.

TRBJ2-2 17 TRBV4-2 CASSQVDRSKLTGELFF
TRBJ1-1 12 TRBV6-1 CASSVMNTEAFF
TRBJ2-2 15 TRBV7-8 CASTPMQGPTGELFF
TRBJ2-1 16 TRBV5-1 CASSLTPQRGLDEQFF
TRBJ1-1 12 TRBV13 CASSLGELGAFF
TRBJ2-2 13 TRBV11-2 CASSLVLGVELFF
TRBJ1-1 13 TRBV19 CASSIGGGTEAFF
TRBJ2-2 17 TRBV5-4 CASSLGAGGMNTGELFF
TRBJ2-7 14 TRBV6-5 CASSLAGGSYEQYF
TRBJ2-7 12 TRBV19 CASHGLAGEQYF
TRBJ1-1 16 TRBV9 CASSVGPETGRLEAFF
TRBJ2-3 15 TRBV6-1 CASSSGTGYTDTQYF
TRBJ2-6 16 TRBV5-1 CASSWVEGTGANVLTF
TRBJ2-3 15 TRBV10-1 CASSESGAPTDTQYF
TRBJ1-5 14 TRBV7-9 CASSPGIRNQPQHF
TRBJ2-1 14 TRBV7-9 CANDRLVLSNEQFF
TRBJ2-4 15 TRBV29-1 CSVGGDAQSKNIQYF
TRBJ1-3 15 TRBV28 CASSWPGYSGNTIYF
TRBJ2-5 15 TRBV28 CASRDRGYLQETQYF
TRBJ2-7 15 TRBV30 CAWSVLGTGFDEQYF
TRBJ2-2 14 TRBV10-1 CASSGDEGPGELFF
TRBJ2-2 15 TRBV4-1 CASSQDAAYTGELFF
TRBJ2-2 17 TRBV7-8 CASSTPGQGANTGELFF